This T cell receptor beta chain was identified during a study of cytotoxic CD8 clonotypes in ibrutinib-treated CLL. The study, taken as a whole, reports: Clonality climbed at ibrutinib response, then dropped toward baseline at progression.

Method: immunoSEQ multiplex PCR; TCRdb's copy keeps in-frame clones and lacks some. The table includes 160,000 or so clones, approximately 80% detected once. A remark on this clone: No antigen is known for it. This sample includes further DNA sequences coding for the same CDR3.

Germline-derived CDR1 and CDR2 are ENHRY and SYGVKD. The J segment lost 5 bases and the V segment lost 6 bases, leaving 3 bases of the junction unmatched. The CDR3 covers 13 residues. The receptor's source is a human donor with chronic lymphocytic leukemia. The rearrangement links TRBV10-3 to TRBJ1-2; the match to TRBD1 covers 10 bases. Source: PBMCs, taken after 24 months of ibrutinib treatment. CDR3: CAIRGDRGYGYTF. The CDR3 DNA follows: TGTGCCATCAGGGGGGACAGGGGATATGGCTACACCTTC.